These 13 T cell receptor beta chains were all obtained from the same sample, sequenced in a study of blood T cells in healthy people across ages. A sample-barcoded 5' primer and a J-beta primer mix were used in a second PCR of roughly 6 to 11 cycles. In TCRdb, the 5' RACE reads were re-called with MiXCR into one record per CDR3 protein. The sample holds about 1.6 million distinct CDR3 sequences, about 35% seen once. Sequencing was performed on blood. The receptors were gathered from a woman aged 25 to 39 in good health.

The CDR3 region is CASSDEGRFRTEAFF. CDR3 bases: TGTGCCAGCAGTGATGAGGGGCGGTTTCGGACTGAAGCTTTCTTT. This chain connects TRBV6-1 to TRBJ1-1, with a tentative D call TRBD1 (5 bases). The V end lost 3 bases, the J end lost 5 bases, and 16 bases lay between the germline ends. Germline CDR1 and CDR2: MNHNS and SASEGT. The CDR3 is 15 amino acids.

This clonotype was observed a handful of times. The rearrangement joins TRBV9 to TRBJ2-5, with a possible D match to TRBD2 (6 bases). The CDR3 is 15 amino acids. The germline V and J ends were trimmed by 4 bases and 3 bases, with 16 bases remaining between them. Germline loops: CDR1 SGDLS, CDR2 YYNGEE. In nucleotides, the CDR3 is TGTGCCAGCAGCCCACGACTAGGGCCCAAAGAGACCCAGTACTTC. Translated: CASSPRLGPKETQYF.

This clonotype appeared a few times. The chain is built from TRBV18 and TRBJ2-7; TRBD1 matches 9 bases. V lost 0 bases to trimming and J lost 6 bases; unmatched junction nucleotides: 9. The length of the CDR3 is 16 residues. Germline CDR1 KGHSH, CDR2 LQKENI. The CDR3 region is CASSPPKGQGPSEQYF. The CDR3 nucleotides read TGTGCCAGCTCACCACCGAAGGGACAGGGACCCTCCGAGCAGTACTTC.

The V gene is TRBV20-1, the J gene TRBJ1-1; D gene unclear. The CDR3 has 13 residues. Looked up from germline, CDR1 is DFQATT and CDR2 is SNEGSKA (reference sequence). V lost 4 bases and J 9 bases, leaving 18 bases between the germline ends. The CDR3 is CSATHTQRGKAFF. Written as DNA, the CDR3 is TGCAGTGCTACTCACACCCAGCGGGGAAAAGCTTTCTTT.

Note on this clonotype: One end of the junction fails to match germline, which may point to a read error. The CDR3 spells CANSVGQFSYEQYF. The CDR3 nucleotides are TGTGCCAACAGCGTAGGGCAGTTCTCCTACGAGCAGTACTTC. The V and J genes are TRBV9 and TRBJ2-7; D is unresolved. Germline CDR1 reads SGDLS; CDR2 reads YYNGEE. CDR3 length equals 14 residues.

This clonotype was counted ten times or more. The junction differs from germline at one of its ends, possibly a read error. This chain connects TRBV29-1 to TRBJ2-5; D not certain. This CDR3 has 10 residues. Per the germline V gene, CDR1 is SQVTM and CDR2 is ANQGSEA. For the CDR3, the DNA is TGCAGCGCTCGCCAAGAGAACCAGTACTTC. It is translated as CSARQENQYF. Filled out from reference TRBV29-1 and TRBJ2-5, the complete variable domain reads SAVISQKPSRDICQRGTSLTIQCQVDSQVTMMFWYRQQPGQSLTLIATANQGSEATYESGFVIDKFPISRPNLTFSTLTVSNMSPEDSSIYLCSARQENQYFGPGTRLLVL.

This rearrangement joins TRBV7-9 to TRBJ2-1; tentative D call: TRBD1 (5 bases). The V end was cut by 6 bases, the J end by 3 bases, with 15 bases between. This CDR3 is 15 amino acids long. Germline CDR1 and CDR2: SEHNR and FQNEAQ (reference sequence). In DNA, the CDR3 is TGTGCCAGCAGGCTGGACACGCGATTCTACAATGAGCAGTTCTTC. Its protein is CASRLDTRFYNEQFF. The variable domain in full, with the rest retrieved from reference TRBV7-9 and TRBJ2-1, is DTGVSQNPRHKITKRGQNVTFRCDPISEHNRLYWYRQTLGQGPEFLTYFQNEAQLEKSRLLSDRFSAERPKGSFSTLEIQRTEQGDSAMYLCASRLDTRFYNEQFFGPGTRLTVL.

Worth noting for this clonotype: A read error may explain this, as a much larger clone is one base away. J is TRBJ1-2 and V is TRBV10-3; D is uncertain. This CDR3 is 15 amino acids long. Germline-derived CDR1 and CDR2 are ENHRY and SYGVKD. This CDR3 is CTISSQAGPNYGYTF. The DNA for the CDR3 is TGTACCATCAGTAGTCAGGCAGGCCCTAACTATGGCTACACCTTC.

The chain employs TRBV4-1 and TRBJ1-2, with TRBD1 matching 7 bases. Germline CDR1 is MGHRA and CDR2 is YSYEKL. The CDR3 extends over 15 amino acids. J was trimmed by 4 bases and V by 0 bases; bases with no gene match: 5. The CDR3, as DNA: TGCGCCAGCAGCCAAGACAGGACAGGAAGCTATGGCTACACCTTC. Its translation: CASSQDRTGSYGYTF.

The sample holds a few counts of this clonotype. The V call is TRBV7-9, the J call TRBJ2-7; D gene uncertain. V lost 8 bases, J lost 0 bases, and 17 bases lay in between. The CDR3 runs 15 residues. Germline-derived CDR1 and CDR2 are SEHNR and FQNEAQ (reference sequence). The CDR3: CASAPGTISSYEQYF. CDR3 in DNA: TGTGCCAGCGCACCGGGCACTATTAGCTCCTACGAGCAGTACTTC. Full variable domain (outside the CDR3, taken from reference TRBV7-9 and TRBJ2-7): DTGVSQNPRHKITKRGQNVTFRCDPISEHNRLYWYRQTLGQGPEFLTYFQNEAQLEKSRLLSDRFSAERPKGSFSTLEIQRTEQGDSAMYLCASAPGTISSYEQYFGPGTRLTVT.

The V call is TRBV6-2 or TRBV6-3, the J call TRBJ2-2, with no clear D. CDR1 is MNHEY and CDR2 is SVGEGT in the germline V gene. CDR3 length: 13 residues. With 7 bases removed from V and 4 bases from J, the gap between germline ends came to 10 bases. CDR3 residues: CASTHDVTGELFF. DNA for the CDR3: TGTGCCAGCACCCATGATGTCACCGGGGAGCTGTTTTTT.

The count of this clonotype is one. The rearrangement joins TRBV7-2 to TRBJ2-2; TRBD2 agrees at 12 bases. Per germline, CDR1 SGHTA and CDR2 FQGNSA. The CDR3 length is 16 residues. Trimming removed 5 bases from V and 7 bases from J; junction bases left unmatched: 8. CDR3 sequence (DNA): TGTGCCAGCAGCCAAACTAGCGGGGGGCCCAACGGGGAGCTGTTTTTT. Protein sequence: CASSQTSGGPNGELFF.

This clonotype came up a few times. This chain links TRBV5-1 with TRBJ2-1, with D maybe TRBD2 (6 bases). The V end was cut by 0 bases, the J end by 4 bases, with 14 bases between. Germline CDR1 is SGHRS and CDR2 is YFSETQ. CDR3 length equals 16 residues. The CDR3 DNA sequence: TGCGCCAGCAGCTTGGACCCGGGAGTTCCTTACAATGAGCAGTTCTTC. It specifies CASSLDPGVPYNEQFF.